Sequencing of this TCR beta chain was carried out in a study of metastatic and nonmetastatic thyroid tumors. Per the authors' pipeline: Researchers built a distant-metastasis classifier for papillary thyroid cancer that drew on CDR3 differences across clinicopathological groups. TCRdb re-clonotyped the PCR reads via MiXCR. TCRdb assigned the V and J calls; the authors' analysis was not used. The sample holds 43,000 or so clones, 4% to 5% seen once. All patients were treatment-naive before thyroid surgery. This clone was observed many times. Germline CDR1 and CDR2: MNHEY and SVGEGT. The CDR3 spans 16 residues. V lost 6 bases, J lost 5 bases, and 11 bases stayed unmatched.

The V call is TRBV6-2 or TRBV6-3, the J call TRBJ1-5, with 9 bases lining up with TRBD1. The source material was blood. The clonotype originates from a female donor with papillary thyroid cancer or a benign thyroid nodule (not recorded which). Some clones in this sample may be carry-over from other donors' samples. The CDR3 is CASRGGGQGAYQPQHF. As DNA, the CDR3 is TGTGCCAGCAGGGGGGGGGGACAGGGTGCTTATCAGCCCCAGCATTTT.